The source of this T cell receptor (beta chain) is a study of radiotherapy plus CTLA-4 blockade in lung cancer. Study-level points and caveats: Clones of tumor-derived TCRs expanded in blood after radiotherapy plus ipilimumab.

With V trimmed by 6 bases and J by 10 bases, 9 bases remained unmatched. Germline V gene lookup returns CDR1 MNHEY and CDR2 SMNVEV (reference sequence). The CDR3 sequence is 13 residues long. Some clones are missing from TCRdb's copy, which holds only in-frame ones; the method was immunoSEQ multiplex PCR. The table records about 14,000 clones, approximately 87% of them present only once. In chemo-refractory metastatic non-small-cell lung cancer, patients got ipilimumab CTLA-4 blockade together with focal radiation. About this clone itself: Its antigen is still unknown.

The sequence came from a human donor with non-small cell lung cancer that progressed on radiotherapy plus ipilimumab. Some clones in this sample may be carry-over from other donors' samples. The starting material was peripheral blood, obtained from a patient treated with radiotherapy plus ipilimumab. The V gene is TRBV27, the J gene TRBJ1-5, with 7 bases fitting TRBD1. Here the CDR3 DNA reads TGTGCCAGCAGCCCCGACAGGGCAACACCCCAGCATTTT. It specifies CASSPDRATPQHF.